The clone carrying this T cell receptor (beta chain) was recorded only once. Primers: 60 Vbeta forward and 13 Jbeta reverse. Clones were read by immunoSEQ multiplex PCR, and TCRdb kept only the in-frame ones, dropping some. This sample has 100,000 to 150,000 clones, with 78% found just once. With V trimmed by 5 bases and J by 5 bases, 9 bases remained unmatched. This CDR3 has 15 amino acids. Per germline, CDR1 MNHEY and CDR2 SVGAGI. The source of the sample is a study of cytomegalovirus exposure and HLA in healthy donors. This TCR was sampled from a man under 40 in good health and CMV-seropositive. V and J are TRBV6-5 and TRBJ2-1, with 7 bases lining up with TRBD1. The sequenced sample was PBMCs. CDR3 sequence reads: CASSTPGTADNEQFF. Here the CDR3 DNA reads TGTGCCAGCAGTACACCCGGGACAGCGGACAATGAGCAGTTCTTC.